This T cell receptor beta chain was captured in a study of T cells in Graves' hyperthyroidism and ophthalmopathy. Overall study results and limits: Blood also contained most expanded thyroid clonotypes above 0.001.

Ten or more counts support this clonotype. What it recognizes is unknown. Researchers barred patients who had uncontrolled infection, other autoimmune disease, pregnancy or lactation. Thyroid ultrasound and orbital computed tomography, with clinical symptoms and serum thyroxine and TRAb, informed diagnoses. Amplified regions were TCR beta CDR3 sequences from RNA transcripts. During a first-round RT-PCR of the TCR CDR3, the HTBI primer set was used. A single record per CDR3 protein comes from TCRdb applying MiXCR to the multiplex PCR reads. Among under 350,000 distinct CDR3 sequences listed, roughly a fifth were seen once. Germline V gene data show CDR1 as MDHEN and CDR2 as SYDVKM. V dropped 5 bases and J dropped 3 bases, with 14 bases sitting between them. The CDR3 runs 14 residues.

The TCR comes from a woman between 50 and 59 years old with Graves' hyperthyroidism. The chain recombines TRBV28 with TRBJ2-7, with unresolved D. Sequencing input: blood. The CDR3, as DNA: TGTGCCAGCAGTGGGCCCCCGGTGATCTACGAGCAGTACTTC. This sequence encodes CASSGPPVIYEQYF.